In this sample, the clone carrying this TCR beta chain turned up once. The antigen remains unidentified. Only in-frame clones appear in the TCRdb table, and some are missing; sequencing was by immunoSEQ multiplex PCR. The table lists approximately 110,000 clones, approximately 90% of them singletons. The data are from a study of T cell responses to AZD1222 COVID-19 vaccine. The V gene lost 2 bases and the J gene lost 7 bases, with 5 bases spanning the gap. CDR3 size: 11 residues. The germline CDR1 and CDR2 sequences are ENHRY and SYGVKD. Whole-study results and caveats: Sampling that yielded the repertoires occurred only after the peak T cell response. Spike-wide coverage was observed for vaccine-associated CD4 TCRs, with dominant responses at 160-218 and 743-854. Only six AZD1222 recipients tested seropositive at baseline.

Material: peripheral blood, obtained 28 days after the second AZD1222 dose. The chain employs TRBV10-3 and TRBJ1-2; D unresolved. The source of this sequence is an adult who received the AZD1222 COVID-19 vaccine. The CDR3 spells CAISELGGYTF. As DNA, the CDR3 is TGTGCCATCAGTGAGCTGGGTGGCTACACCTTC.